The source of this TCR beta chain is a study of a mutant IDH1 vaccine in newly diagnosed glioma. Study in general: Administration of eight vaccinations to patients took place in weeks 1, 3, 5, 7, 11, 15, 19, 23. Following radiotherapy alone, or alongside temozolomide cycles, vaccination was started after an interval of 4-6 weeks. Sex distribution of treated patients was approximately 60% male and 37.5% female; mean age was around 42 years.

In the case of this clone: Its antigen is not known.

Study-level points and caveats: The authors found pseudoprogression apparently unrelated to changes in top peripheral T cell clonotypes.

Libraries were prepared by immunoSEQ multiplex PCR; TCRdb keeps only in-frame clonotypes and omits some of them. The sample yields 110,000 or so clones, 75% to 90% seen once. Sample time point: week 11, during vaccination. All doses held 300 ug of mutant IDH1 20-mer peptide, with topical imiquimod. The clonotype comes from a woman aged 50 to 60 with glioma. Sequences were derived from PBMCs, sampled from a glioma patient whose treatment included an IDH1 peptide vaccine.

In nucleotides, the CDR3 is TGTGCCAGCAGTTTAGCGGGAGAAACCTACAATGAGCAGTTCTTC. This encodes CASSLAGETYNEQFF. The chain uses TRBV27 and TRBJ2-1; 7 positions match TRBD2. CDR3 length equals 15 residues. Losses at the gene ends were 2 bases for V and 2 bases for J; bases not matched to a gene: 3. Per the germline V gene, CDR1 is MNHEY and CDR2 is SMNVEV (reference sequence).